Listed below are T cell receptor beta chains from one sample, sequenced in a study of regulatory T cells in long-lasting Graves disease. TCRdb reprocessed the multiplex PCR reads via MiXCR and lists one record per CDR3 protein. The table includes roughly 520,000 distinct CDR3 sequences, more than 10% detected once. These data were also filed under a second study, of T cells in Graves' hyperthyroidism and ophthalmopathy.

Sample: peripheral blood mononuclear cells (PBMCs), taken at new diagnosis, from a patient treated with antithyroid drugs. These TCRs come from a woman aged 25 to 39 with Graves disease. Both conserved end residues are part of each CDR3. Fields, in order: V gene, clone size, J gene, D gene, CDR3 length, CDR3 protein, CDR3 DNA. A D gene is named only where the DNA matches it firmly. Expanded clones are given a class, and other clones once, few, many or no size at all.

TRBV11-2	many	TRBJ2-5	TRBD1	14	CASSSGTGMETQYF	TGTGCCAGCAGCTCCGGGACAGGGATGGAGACCCAGTACTTC
TRBV7-9	-	TRBJ2-2	TRBD2	16	CASSSKAGANTGELFF	TGTGCCAGCAGCTCGAAAGCGGGGGCGAACACCGGGGAGCTGTTTTTT
TRBV7-8	-	TRBJ1-1	-	13	CASSFISLEGAFF	TGTGCCAGCAGCTTTATTTCCCTCGAGGGAGCTTTCTTT
TRBV6-1	few	TRBJ1-6	-	13	CASSEGNNSPLHF	TGTGCCAGCAGTGAGGGGAATAATTCACCCCTCCACTTT
TRBV2	many	TRBJ2-5	-	16	CASSGQVSVLQETQYF	TGTGCCAGCAGTGGCCAAGTGAGCGTCTTACAAGAGACCCAGTACTTC
TRBV7-2	many	TRBJ1-5	-	15	CASSLAVGGGQPQHF	TGTGCCAGCAGCTTAGCCGTGGGGGGCGGTCAGCCCCAGCATTTT
TRBV20-1	many	TRBJ2-1	TRBD1	14	CSAPKPGQYNEQFF	TGCAGTGCTCCTAAACCGGGACAGTACAATGAGCAGTTCTTC
TRBV9	many	TRBJ2-3	TRBD2	17	CASSSTSGSVRTDTQYF	TGTGCCAGCAGCTCGACTAGCGGGAGTGTACGCACAGATACGCAGTATTTT
TRBV6-5	few	TRBJ2-5	TRBD1	16	CASSYYGRGLVETQYF	TGTGCCAGCAGTTACTACGGCAGGGGGCTGGTAGAGACCCAGTACTTC
TRBV18	many	TRBJ1-1	-	14	CASSPREGETEAFF	TGTGCCAGCTCACCACGGGAGGGAGAAACTGAAGCTTTCTTT
TRBV28	many	TRBJ1-1	TRBD1	14	CASRRQGAGTEAFF	TGTGCCAGCAGACGACAGGGGGCCGGCACTGAAGCTTTCTTT
TRBV30	many	TRBJ1-2	TRBD1	11	CAWSRATGSLF	TGTGCCTGGAGTAGGGCGACAGGGAGTCTTTTC
TRBV3-1	few	TRBJ1-1	-	14	CASSHGGMNTEAFF	TGTGCCAGCAGCCACGGGGGCATGAACACTGAAGCTTTCTTT
TRBV28	many	TRBJ1-6	-	17	CASCPGVGNSYNSPLHF	TGTGCCAGCTGCCCGGGGGTCGGAAACTCCTATAATTCACCCCTCCACTTT
TRBV15	few	TRBJ2-3	-	13	CATRLSGADTQYF	TGTGCCACCCGCCTCTCCGGAGCAGATACGCAGTATTTT
TRBV18	many	TRBJ2-4	TRBD1	14	CASSQGAAKNIQYF	TGTGCCAGCTCACAGGGGGCTGCCAAAAACATTCAGTACTTC
TRBV10-2	few	TRBJ2-2	-	14	CASSESGIRPELFF	TGCGCCAGCAGTGAGTCAGGAATAAGACCGGAGCTGTTTTTT
TRBV28	many	TRBJ1-5	TRBD1	12	CASRTGARPQHF	TGTGCCAGTAGGACAGGGGCAAGACCCCAGCATTTT
TRBV28	many	TRBJ2-7	-	13	CASSYPSTEEQYF	TGTGCCAGCAGTTACCCCTCGACAGAAGAGCAGTACTTC